This TCR beta chain originates from a study of T cells in Graves' hyperthyroidism and ophthalmopathy. The study, taken as a whole, reports: The model forecast ophthalmopathy, anticipating it by a median roughly 6.5 months before onset. The majority of expanded thyroid clonotypes above 0.001 also appeared in blood.

CDR1 and CDR2 from the germline V gene are MNHEY and SVGAGI. The ends were cut back, 2 bases at V and 8 bases at J, with 18 bases in the middle. CDR3 length: 15 amino acids. Stable hyperthyroidism: no ophthalmopathy progression over 18 months of follow-up. Diagnostic decisions used clinical symptoms, serum thyroxine and TRAb, thyroid ultrasound and orbital computed tomography. This clonotype was counted many times. What it recognizes is unknown. RNA transcripts served as the template for amplifying TCR beta CDR3 regions. An initial round of RT-PCR targeting the TCR CDR3 relied on the HTBI primer set. MiXCR, run by TCRdb on the multiplex PCR reads, gives a single entry per CDR3 protein. The table records some 350,000 distinct CDR3 sequences, 19% of them present only once.

The sequence came from a woman between 18 and 29 years old with Graves' hyperthyroidism. The material sequenced was blood. The chain recombines TRBV6-5 with TRBJ1-2; TRBD1 might be the D (6 bases). CDR3 nucleotide sequence: TGTGCCAGCAGTTACCGTGGCAGGGCGGGGGGCGGCTACACCTTC. Translating gives CASSYRGRAGGGYTF.